This T cell receptor beta chain is from a study of T cells in Graves' hyperthyroidism and ophthalmopathy (dated by TCRdb to about 2019). Regarding the research as a whole: Peripheral blood was collected at initial diagnosis, before any treatment. A discovery cohort of about a hundred patients, about 40 with Graves' ophthalmopathy and approximately 55 with stable Graves' hyperthyroidism, was used to find distinguishing TCR V-J signatures. An independent validation cohort of under 20 hyperthyroidism patients and 17 patients who later progressed to ophthalmopathy tested prospective prediction of ophthalmopathy. For training and testing, the 100 or so patients in the discovery cohort were randomly divided in a 7:3 ratio. The study also compared thyroid tissue and blood T-cell repertoires from about six Graves' hyperthyroidism patients. Following sampling, methimazole starting at 30 mg daily was given to hyperthyroidism patients, and high-dose intravenous methylprednisolone was given to ophthalmopathy patients. The paper reports TCR Vbeta CDR3 sequencing of over 120 peripheral blood samples: 40 to 45 ophthalmopathy, approximately 74 hyperthyroidism and approximately 17 progressor patients. Study-level results and caveats: No statistical method was used to fix the sample size in advance, and group allocation was not hidden from the investigators. In cross-validation, a model built on a 13 V-J signature told ophthalmopathy apart from stable hyperthyroidism with 85% to 90% sensitivity and around 81% specificity, and in testing the same model reached 80%/75%. In validation, the model predicted progression to ophthalmopathy a median of about 6.8 months before onset, with approximately 70% sensitivity and roughly 73% specificity. Most expanded thyroid clonotypes (frequency above 0.001) were also detected in blood, suggesting blood repertoires may reflect thyroid immune responses.

Graves' hyperthyroidism was defined as stable when no progression to ophthalmopathy occurred over 18 months of follow-up. Hyperthyroidism patients were newly diagnosed, had a disease duration of under 2 months, and were aged 18 to 65 years. The study excluded patients with uncontrolled infections, other autoimmune diseases, pregnancy or lactation. Diagnoses relied on clinical symptoms, serum thyroxine and TRAb, thyroid ultrasound and orbital computed tomography. PBMCs were separated from roughly 10 ml of fresh peripheral blood using Ficoll-Paque density gradient centrifugation. Total RNA was extracted using Trizol reagent, and RNA quality was assessed on an Agilent 2100 Bioanalyzer. The TCR beta CDR3 regions were amplified from the RNA transcripts. For the first round of RT-PCR on the TCR CDR3, the HTBI primer set was used together with the Qiagen OneStep RT-PCR kit. A second multiplex PCR round built the libraries, followed by size selection and purification. The libraries were sequenced on an Illumina HiSeq2000 using paired-end 100 bp reads. As for how the authors treated the data: SOAPnuke was used to process the raw data, removing reads that contained adapters or uncalled bases, had a mean Phred below 15, or lacked an exact match to the constant primer or identifier. COPE v1.2.5 was used to merge high-quality paired reads, and clonotypes were defined as unique nucleotide sequences. Clonotypes were aligned to IMGT TRBV, TRBD and TRBJ reference segments using MiTCR v1.1. Only V-J combinations with frequency above 0.0001, covering about 99% of repertoires, were analysed. The TCS score was defined as F50 (clonal expansion) divided by E x V (chaos), with BLOSUM62-based TCRdist calculated between CDR3 peptides within each V-J. Welch's t-statistics and random forest reduced around 510 V-J features to 13, which were used in a naive Bayes classifier (R e1071). TCRdb trimmed the raw reads at Q25, called clones with MiXCR and kept productive beta chains. Every entry covers one CDR3 protein and lists the most common genes and DNA from its rows. TCRdb, not the original authors, processed these V and J calls. The sample includes over 500,000 distinct CDR3 sequences, with approximately 14% observed a single time. The leading ten clones occupy about 14% of the sample.

This clonotype was observed at least ten times. Its antigen is unknown. One base away there is no much larger clone; base qualities are not given. The receptor was isolated from a woman between 35 and 50 years old with Graves' hyperthyroidism. The sample comprised blood.

The nucleotide sequence is TGTGCCAGCAGTCCCACTACTTACAATGAGCAGTTCTTC. This gives the protein CASSPTTYNEQFF. Recombination joined TRBV27 with TRBJ2-1; the D gene cannot be resolved reliably. The CDR3 goes from the cysteine to the phenylalanine over 13 residues. The only DNA kept is the CDR3, 39 bases in frame from the first base. Trimming takes 5 bases from V and 4 bases from J, and the germline ends sit 9 bases apart. Reading the germline V gene (reference sequence) gives CDR1 MNHEY and CDR2 SMNVEV.